This TCR beta chain was retrieved from a study of graft-versus-host responses after intestinal transplantation. Findings and caveats of the study: GvH clones detected in recipient marrow included some appearing first in ileum or blood. Early post-transplant HvG declines were associated with peak circulating GvH clone levels.

V was clipped by 6 bases and J by 4 bases; unmatched bases: 10. The CDR3 spans 15 residues. The germline V gene encodes CDR1 MDHEN and CDR2 SYDVKM. TCRdb's copy holds only in-frame clones and misses some; the assay was immunoSEQ multiplex PCR. This sample has 99,000 or so clones, with 87% found just once. On this clone itself: Antigen: not known.

V and J are TRBV28 and TRBJ1-1; 8 nucleotides match TRBD1. The TCR sequence derives from a human donor who received an intestinal transplant. Sequences were derived from unstimulated CD4+ T cells sorted from spleen or lymph node cells, sampled before intestinal transplant. CDR3 amino acids: CASSRPGDRGTEAFF. The DNA of the CDR3 is TGTGCCAGCAGCCGACCAGGAGACAGGGGCACTGAAGCTTTCTTT.